This T cell receptor beta chain was identified during a study of human T cells and chemical hapten exposure. CDR3 length equals 13 residues. Germline V lookup: CDR1 KGHSH, CDR2 LQKENI. V was trimmed by 0 bases and J by 12 bases, leaving 11 bases between them. This clonotype is classed as medium-sized. Antigen specificity is unknown. Noted time point: patch test 2, 6 weeks after DPC sensitization. Treatment specified: therapeutic diphenylcyclopropenone sensitization with weekly scalp DPC. Unfractionated whole blood served as the source for total RNA extraction. Findings and caveats of the study: TCRs exceeding a frequency of 1 in 1000 stayed unchanged under DPC sensitization. Expanded TCRs formed significantly more large CDR3 similarity clusters than controls.

TCRdb analysed the RACE reads with MiXCR anew, one entry per CDR3 protein. The sample lists approximately 25,000 distinct CDR3 sequences, approximately 9% occurring once. This sequence was found in a young man with alopecia areata. Some clones in this sample may be carry-over from other donors' samples. The specimen comprised whole blood, sampled in connection with sensitization to the hapten diphenylcyclopropenone (DPC). The chain is built from TRBV18 and TRBJ1-4; weak D call: TRBD1 (5 bases). The CDR3 is CASSPPQTAELFF. The CDR3 DNA reads as TGTGCCAGCTCACCACCCCAGACAGCCGAACTGTTTTTT.